This T cell receptor (beta chain) was observed in a study of cytomegalovirus exposure and HLA in healthy donors. Germline V gene sequence: CDR1 MNHEY, CDR2 SVGAGI. V lost 2 bases, J lost 0 bases, and 0 bases stayed unmatched. This CDR3 comprises 14 residues. Data came from immunoSEQ multiplex PCR; TCRdb stores just in-frame clones and leaves some out. The sample holds hundreds of thousands of clones, approximately 83% seen once. Study-wide points: Cytomegalovirus status was reportedly diagnosed by the classifier with high sensitivity and specificity. Testing in vitro showed a few CMV-associated chains specific for CMV antigens.

With respect to this clone: What it binds is not known.

Specimen: PBMCs. The TCR originated in a woman aged 30 to 39 in good health and CMV-seropositive. The chain couples TRBV6-5 to TRBJ1-2; 7 nucleotides line up with TRBD1. The CDR3 coding sequence is TGTGCCAGCAGTTACGACAGGGCTAACTATGGCTACACCTTC. Translated, it gives CASSYDRANYGYTF.